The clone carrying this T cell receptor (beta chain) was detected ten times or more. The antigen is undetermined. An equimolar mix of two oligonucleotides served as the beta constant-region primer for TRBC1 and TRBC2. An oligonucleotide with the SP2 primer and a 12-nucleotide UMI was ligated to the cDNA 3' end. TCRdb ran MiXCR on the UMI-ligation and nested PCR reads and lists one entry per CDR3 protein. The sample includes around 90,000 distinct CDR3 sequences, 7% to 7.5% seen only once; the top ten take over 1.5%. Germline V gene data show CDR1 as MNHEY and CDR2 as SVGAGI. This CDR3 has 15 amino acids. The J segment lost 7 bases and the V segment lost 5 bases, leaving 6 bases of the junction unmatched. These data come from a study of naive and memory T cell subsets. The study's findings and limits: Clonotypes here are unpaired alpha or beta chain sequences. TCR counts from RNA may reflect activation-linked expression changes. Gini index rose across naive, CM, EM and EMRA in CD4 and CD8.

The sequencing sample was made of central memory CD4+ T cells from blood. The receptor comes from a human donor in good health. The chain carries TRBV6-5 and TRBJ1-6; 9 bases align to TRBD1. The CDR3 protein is CASSPGTGRNSPLHF. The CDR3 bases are TGTGCCAGCAGTCCCGGGACAGGGCGAAATTCACCCCTCCACTTT.